Presented here are 26 T cell receptor beta chains from one specimen sequenced in a study of T cells in Graves' hyperthyroidism and ophthalmopathy. RNA transcripts served as the template for amplifying TCR beta CDR3 regions. First-round RT-PCR with HTBI primers amplified the TCR CDR3 region. TCRdb re-called the multiplex PCR reads through MiXCR, storing one row per CDR3 protein. The sample comprises over 500,000 distinct CDR3 sequences, approximately 17% of which are singletons, and 17% rests with the top ten. Source material: blood. These receptors originate from a woman aged 18-29 years with Graves' ophthalmopathy.

This clonotype was seen at least ten times. The chain couples TRBV7-2 to TRBJ1-2; no definite D call. V shed 5 bases and J shed 3 bases, with 10 bases lying between them. The CDR3 loop spans 13 amino acids. In germline, CDR1 is SGHTA, CDR2 FQGNSA. For the CDR3, the DNA is TGTGCCAGCAGCCGACCACCACACTATGGCTACACCTTC. Protein: CASSRPPHYGYTF. The full variable domain, completed using reference TRBV7-2 and TRBJ1-2, is GAGVSQSPSNKVTEKGKDVELRCDPISGHTALYWYRQSLGQGLEFLIYFQGNSAPDKSGLPSDRFSAERTGGSVSTLTIQRTQQEDSAVYLCASSRPPHYGYTFGSGTRLTVV.

Only a few counts were recorded for this clonotype. The rearrangement joins TRBV9 to TRBJ2-2; 10 bases are shared with TRBD2. The V gene end was trimmed by 3 bases and the J gene end by 6 bases; junction bases not matched to a gene: 14. Per the germline V gene, CDR1 is SGDLS and CDR2 is YYNGEE. This CDR3 is built from 18 residues. As DNA, the CDR3 is TGTGCCAGCAGCGGTTGGAGCGGGAGGGCCGATACGGCCGGGGAGCTGTTTTTT. This gives the protein CASSGWSGRADTAGELFF.

The chain employs TRBV30 and TRBJ1-2; perhaps TRBD1 as D (6 bases). The CDR3 extends over 13 amino acids. V lost 5 bases and J 4 bases, leaving 14 bases between the germline ends. The germline V gene has CDR1 GTSNPN and CDR2 SVGIG (reference sequence). Here the CDR3 DNA reads TGTGCCTGGGGAACAGGGTCGGGCTATGGCTACACCTTC. Protein sequence: CAWGTGSGYGYTF.

The rearrangement links TRBV27 to TRBJ1-4; D is perhaps TRBD1 (5 bases). Trimming stripped 10 bases from V and 4 bases from J, with 19 bases between. The germline CDR1 and CDR2 sequences are MNHEY and SMNVEV (reference sequence). This CDR3 is 15 amino acids long. The CDR3 reads CATRRIRAINEKLFF. The CDR3 DNA is TGTGCCACCAGGCGGATCAGGGCCATTAATGAAAAACTGTTTTTT.

This clonotype was picked up many times. The chain recombines TRBV6-1 with TRBJ1-5, with D uncertain. CDR1 and CDR2 from the germline V gene are MNHNS and SASEGT. CDR3 length: 14 residues. V was cut by 3 bases and J by 2 bases, with 8 bases left in between. CDR3 amino acids: CASSDSGGNQPQHF. The CDR3 region has the DNA TGTGCCAGCAGTGATAGCGGGGGCAATCAGCCCCAGCATTTT.

The sample holds a few counts of this clonotype. The gene calls are TRBV6-2 or TRBV6-3 and TRBJ1-2; the D is unclear. The ends were cut back, 2 bases at V and 10 bases at J, with 20 bases in the middle. The CDR3 runs to 15 residues. The germline V gene encodes CDR1 MNHEY and CDR2 SVGEGT. The DNA for the CDR3 is TGTGCCAGCAGTTACCGCGGCCCCAGGATGTCAGACTACACCTTC. Translation: CASSYRGPRMSDYTF.

This chain uses TRBV11-2 with TRBJ2-3; 7 bases fit TRBD2. The CDR3 has 14 amino acids. V lost 8 bases, J lost 6 bases, and 11 bases stayed unmatched. CDR1 and CDR2 from the germline V gene are SGHAT and FQNNGV. CDR3 DNA: TGTGCCAGCGCGGGAGCCAACCTAGGGGATACGCAGTATTTT. Its translation is CASAGANLGDTQYF.

This clonotype was counted a few times. This chain joins TRBV27 and TRBJ2-1; no firm D call. The germline V gene has CDR1 MNHEY and CDR2 SMNVEV (reference sequence). The V end was cut by 2 bases, the J end by 4 bases, with 9 bases between. This CDR3 has 14 residues. The CDR3 loop is CASSLIRPYNEQFF. DNA of the CDR3: TGTGCCAGCAGTTTAATTCGGCCTTACAATGAGCAGTTCTTC.

This clonotype was counted many times. This chain links TRBV20-1 with TRBJ2-5; D is possibly TRBD1 (6 bases). Per germline, CDR1 DFQATT and CDR2 SNEGSKA (reference sequence). The V end was cut by 2 bases, the J end by 5 bases, with 24 bases between. The length of the CDR3 is 17 residues. The CDR3 nucleotides are TGCAGTGCTAGACCTTTCCTAGGTGGGGGCCCTTTGGAGACCCAGTACTTC. Translating it yields CSARPFLGGGPLETQYF.

The CDR3 DNA reads as TGTGCCAGCAGTGATTTCAGGGGCTACTATGGCTACACCTTC. Protein product: CASSDFRGYYGYTF. V and J are TRBV28 and TRBJ1-2, with D possibly being TRBD1 (6 bases). This CDR3 has 14 amino acids. Germline V gives CDR1 MDHEN, CDR2 SYDVKM. V lost 5 bases and J lost 3, with 13 bases in between.

To note about this clonotype: A much larger clone differs by one base, so this may be a read error. V and J are TRBV6-1 and TRBJ2-7; maybe TRBD1 (6 bases). V dropped 5 bases and J dropped 0 bases, with 20 bases sitting between them. Germline CDR1 and CDR2: MNHNS and SASEGT. The CDR3 extends over 17 amino acids. CDR3 DNA sequence: TGTGCCAGCAGTCCAGGGGCCGGCAGGGTGGTCTCCTACGAGCAGTACTTC. Its translation is CASSPGAGRVVSYEQYF.

In this sample, this clonotype turned up a few times. The V and J genes are TRBV5-4 and TRBJ2-1; no definite D call. The V gene's germline CDR1 is SGHNT and CDR2 YYREEE (reference sequence). With 2 bases removed from V and 7 bases from J, the gap between germline ends came to 13 bases. The length of the CDR3 is 14 residues. In nucleotides, the CDR3 is TGTGCCAGCAGCTTTCTCAGTCGATTAAATGAGCAGTTCTTC. This gives the protein CASSFLSRLNEQFF.

The chain recombines TRBV27 with TRBJ2-1; 7 bases line up with TRBD2. The ends lost 6 bases at V and 4 bases at J; junction bases unmatched: 18. Germline values: CDR1 MNHEY, CDR2 SMNVEV (reference sequence). CDR3 size: 18 residues. Here the CDR3 DNA reads TGTGCCAGCAGGGAACTCGGGTGGGCGTCCGGGGGGTACAATGAGCAGTTCTTC. This translates into CASRELGWASGGYNEQFF.

V gene TRBV6-2 or TRBV6-3 combines with J gene TRBJ2-7; D is uncertain. Deletions cut 5 bases from V and 2 bases from J, with 10 bases between. The CDR3 has 13 amino acids. Germline assignment: CDR1 MNHEY and CDR2 SVGEGT. The CDR3 spells CASSPHDPYEQYF. The CDR3 coding sequence is TGTGCCAGCAGTCCCCACGACCCCTACGAGCAGTACTTC.

This clonotype was detected ten times or more. The rearrangement joins TRBV18 to TRBJ2-1; possibly TRBD2 for D (5 bases). The CDR3 is 15 residues long. Germline V gives CDR1 KGHSH, CDR2 LQKENI. V lost 2 bases and J 3 bases, leaving 11 bases between the germline ends. CDR3 in amino acids: CASSPETGFYNEQFF. Here the CDR3 DNA reads TGTGCCAGCTCACCAGAGACGGGATTCTACAATGAGCAGTTCTTC.

This clonotype was counted many times. The chain carries TRBV11-2 and TRBJ2-1; D perhaps matches TRBD1 (6 bases). The germline CDR1 and CDR2 sequences are SGHAT and FQNNGV. The CDR3 is made up of 13 amino acids. V lost 5 bases and J 10 bases, leaving 15 bases between the germline ends. The CDR3: CASSPQGYGEQFF. CDR3 DNA sequence: TGTGCCAGCAGCCCCCAGGGGTATGGAGAGCAGTTCTTC.

Many counts were recorded for this clonotype. The CDR3 reads CASSPGGSGGDTQYF. The CDR3 DNA reads TGTGCCAGCAGCCCTGGGGGGTCAGGCGGCGATACGCAGTATTTT. The chain is built from TRBV3-1 and TRBJ2-3, with D perhaps TRBD2 (6 bases). The CDR3 has 15 residues. Trimming took 4 bases from V and 6 from J, leaving 17 bases between them. Per the germline V gene, CDR1 is LGHDT and CDR2 is YNNKEL (reference sequence).

Concerning this clonotype: A much larger clone differs by one base, so this may be a read error. This chain connects TRBV12-3 or TRBV12-4 to TRBJ2-5; D gene uncertain. V was shortened by 5 bases and J by 2 bases, with 18 bases between the two germline ends. The CDR3 is 16 residues long. For the CDR3, the DNA is TGTGCCAGCAGTGATACCCCTCGGACCGCACAAGAGACCCAGTACTTC. Residues: CASSDTPRTAQETQYF.

The chain joins TRBV13 to TRBJ2-1; 8 bases are shared with TRBD1. This CDR3 is built from 13 residues. CDR1 and CDR2 from the germline V gene are PRHDT and FYEKMQ (reference sequence). V dropped 3 bases and J dropped 11; count of bases not matched to a gene: 6. This CDR3 is CASSFSTGAKQFF. DNA for the CDR3: TGTGCCAGCAGCTTTTCGACAGGGGCCAAGCAGTTCTTC.

In this sample, this clonotype turned up many times. This chain uses TRBV11-2 with TRBJ2-6; D is possibly TRBD1 (6 bases). The germline gives CDR1 SGHAT, CDR2 FQNNGV. V was pared by 0 bases and J by 3 bases, with 9 bases between. The CDR3 extends over 16 amino acids. The CDR3, as DNA: TGTGCCAGCAGCTTAGATACAGGGTTTGGGGCCAACGTCCTGACTTTC. Its translation: CASSLDTGFGANVLTF.

This clonotype occurred many times. The chain combines TRBV20-1 with TRBJ2-7, with TRBD2 identical over 13 bases. Looked up from germline, CDR1 is DFQATT and CDR2 is SNEGSKA (reference sequence). The length of the CDR3 is 19 residues. V lost 2 bases and J lost 7; bases outside the gene matches: 20. The CDR3 spells CSARPPIRLAGGRRGEQYF. The CDR3 region has the DNA TGCAGTGCTAGACCCCCAATACGACTAGCGGGGGGACGTCGAGGAGAGCAGTACTTC.

This clonotype was detected only a few times. The V gene is TRBV5-1, the J gene TRBJ1-2; TRBD1 matches 11 bases. Trimming cost V 3 bases and J 7 bases; bases outside gene matches: 5. Germline loops: CDR1 SGHRS, CDR2 YFSETQ. This CDR3 has 14 residues. Written as DNA, the CDR3 is TGCGCCAGCAGCTCTGGACAGGGGGCTGGTGGCTACACCTTC. As protein: CASSSGQGAGGYTF.

A remark on this clonotype: Since a much larger clone is just one base distant, this may be a read error. This chain links TRBV28 with TRBJ2-5, with a possible D match to TRBD1 (6 bases). This CDR3 has 15 amino acids. The germline V gene has CDR1 MDHEN and CDR2 SYDVKM. Deletions cut 8 bases from V and 4 bases from J, with 20 bases between. This CDR3 reads CASGSPAGATETQYF. CDR3 coding DNA: TGTGCCAGCGGTTCGCCCGCAGGGGCTACAGAGACCCAGTACTTC.

V gene TRBV27 combines with J gene TRBJ2-1; possibly TRBD1 for D (6 bases). The ends were cut back, 6 bases at V and 5 bases at J, with 14 bases in the middle. The CDR3 extends over 14 amino acids. Germline CDR1 MNHEY, CDR2 SMNVEV (reference sequence). The CDR3 spells CASSPTRGNNEQFF. CDR3 DNA sequence: TGTGCCAGCAGCCCCACAAGGGGGAACAATGAGCAGTTCTTC.

This clonotype was observed many times. The chain uses TRBV29-1 and TRBJ2-7; 10 bases agree with TRBD1. The CDR3 extends over 13 amino acids. V dropped 6 bases and J dropped 5; count of bases not matched to a gene: 7. The germline V gene encodes CDR1 SQVTM and CDR2 ANQGSEA. The CDR3 here is CSVMGTGDHEQYF. As DNA, the CDR3 is TGCAGCGTGATGGGGACAGGGGACCACGAGCAGTACTTC.

This clonotype showed up many times. This chain connects TRBV5-1 to TRBJ2-7; D perhaps matches TRBD1 (5 bases). Germline lookup yields CDR1 SGHRS and CDR2 YFSETQ. The ends were cut back, 6 bases at V and 3 bases at J, with 16 bases in the middle. CDR3 length: 14 residues. CDR3 region: CASNPTPGIYEQYF. The DNA for the CDR3 is TGCGCCAGCAACCCGACCCCAGGGATCTACGAGCAGTACTTC.